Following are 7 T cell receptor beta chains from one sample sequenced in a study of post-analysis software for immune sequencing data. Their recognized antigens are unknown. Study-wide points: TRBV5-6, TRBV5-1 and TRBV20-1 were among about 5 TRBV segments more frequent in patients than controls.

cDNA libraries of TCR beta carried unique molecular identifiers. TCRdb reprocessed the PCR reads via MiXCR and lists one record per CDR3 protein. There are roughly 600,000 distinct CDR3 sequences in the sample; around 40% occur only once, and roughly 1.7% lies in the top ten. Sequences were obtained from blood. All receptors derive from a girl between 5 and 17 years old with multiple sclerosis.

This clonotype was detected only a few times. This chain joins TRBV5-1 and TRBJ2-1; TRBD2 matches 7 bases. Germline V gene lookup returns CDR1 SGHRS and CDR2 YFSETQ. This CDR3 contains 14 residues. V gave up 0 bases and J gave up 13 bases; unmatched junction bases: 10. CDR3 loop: CASSLALAEDPQFF. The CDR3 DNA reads TGCGCCAGCAGCTTGGCCCTAGCGGAGGACCCACAGTTCTTC.

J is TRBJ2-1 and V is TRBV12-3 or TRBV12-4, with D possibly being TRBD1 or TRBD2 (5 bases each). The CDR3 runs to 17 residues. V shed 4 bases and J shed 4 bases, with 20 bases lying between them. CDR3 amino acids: CASSSLRDGELYNEQFF. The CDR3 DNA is TGTGCCAGCAGTTCCCTCCGGGACGGAGAGCTTTACAATGAGCAGTTCTTC.

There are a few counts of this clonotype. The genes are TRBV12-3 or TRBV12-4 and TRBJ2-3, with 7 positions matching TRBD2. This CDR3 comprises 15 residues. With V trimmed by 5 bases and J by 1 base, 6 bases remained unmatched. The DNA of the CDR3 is TGTGCCAGCAGTCCGGCGGGGGTCGGCACAGATACGCAGTATTTT. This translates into CASSPAGVGTDTQYF.

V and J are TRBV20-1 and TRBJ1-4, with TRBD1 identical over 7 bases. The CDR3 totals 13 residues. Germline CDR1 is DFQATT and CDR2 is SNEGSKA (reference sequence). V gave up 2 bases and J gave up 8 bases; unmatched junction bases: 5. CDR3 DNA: TGCAGTGCTAGAATTGGGACAGAAGAAAAACTGTTTTTT. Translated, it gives CSARIGTEEKLFF.

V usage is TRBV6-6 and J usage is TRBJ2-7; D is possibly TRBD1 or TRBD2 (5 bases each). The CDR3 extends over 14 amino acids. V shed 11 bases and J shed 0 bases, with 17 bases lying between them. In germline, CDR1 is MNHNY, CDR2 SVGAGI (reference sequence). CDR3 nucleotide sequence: TGTGCCGCCGCCCAGGGTGAGGGCTCCTACGAGCAGTACTTC. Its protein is CAAAQGEGSYEQYF.

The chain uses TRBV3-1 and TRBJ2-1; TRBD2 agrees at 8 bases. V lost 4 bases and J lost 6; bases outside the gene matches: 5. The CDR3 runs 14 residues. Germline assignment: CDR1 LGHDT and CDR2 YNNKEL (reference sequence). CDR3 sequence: CASSLRGGRNEQFF. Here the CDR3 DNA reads TGTGCCAGCAGCCTTCGGGGGGGCCGCAATGAGCAGTTCTTC.

CDR3 region: CASTLQGLGYTF. Written as DNA, the CDR3 is TGTGCCAGCACCCTACAGGGTTTGGGCTACACCTTC. The chain has TRBV12-3 or TRBV12-4 and TRBJ1-2, with D possibly being TRBD1 (6 bases). The CDR3 is 12 amino acids. Trimming took 7 bases from V and 8 from J, leaving 14 bases between them.